The rows below give T cell receptor beta chains drawn from one sample of a study of CD8+CD57+ T cells in acquired aplastic anemia. MiXCR was run by TCRdb on the reads, yielding one entry per CDR3 protein. The table shows about 220,000 distinct CDR3 sequences, with 34% occurring only once. Source material: sorted CD4+, CD8+, or CD8+CD57+ T cells (not recorded which) from PBMCs. These TCRs come from a human donor in good health, serving as a control. Each CDR3 is given with its conserved first and last residue. Each record gives: J gene, V gene, CDR3 length, CDR3 protein.

j_gene: TRBJ1-3; v_gene: TRBV7-6; len: 16; CDR3aa: CASSPGTGPSGNTIYF
j_gene: TRBJ1-1; v_gene: TRBV29-1; len: 12; CDR3aa: CSARWGYTEAFF
j_gene: TRBJ1-2; v_gene: TRBV3-1; len: 14; CDR3aa: CASRQGAANYGYTF
j_gene: TRBJ1-2; v_gene: TRBV2; len: 13; CDR3aa: CASREMETGGYTF
j_gene: TRBJ2-3; v_gene: TRBV20-1; len: 12; CDR3aa: CSGQGGADTQYF
j_gene: TRBJ1-1; v_gene: TRBV20-1; len: 14; CDR3aa: CSAYETPLVTEAFF
j_gene: TRBJ2-3; v_gene: TRBV10-1; len: 13; CDR3aa: CASSLRESDTQYF
j_gene: TRBJ2-2; v_gene: TRBV10-3; len: 14; CDR3aa: CASSSYTSAGELFF
j_gene: TRBJ2-7; v_gene: TRBV11-1; len: 17; CDR3aa: CASSARIPGLAPYEQYF
j_gene: TRBJ2-3; v_gene: TRBV10-2; len: 16; CDR3aa: CASSVIHGVAVDTQYF
j_gene: TRBJ1-2; v_gene: TRBV7-2; len: 14; CDR3aa: CASRLGSYRDGYTF
j_gene: TRBJ1-1; v_gene: TRBV20-1; len: 12; CDR3aa: CSARARTEDAFF
j_gene: TRBJ2-3; v_gene: TRBV20-1; len: 13; CDR3aa: CSAQRGVSDTQYF
j_gene: TRBJ1-1; v_gene: TRBV20-1; len: 13; CDR3aa: CSARLPVNTEAFF
j_gene: TRBJ2-6; v_gene: TRBV30; len: 12; CDR3aa: CAWSVRSNALTF
j_gene: TRBJ1-5; v_gene: TRBV29-1; len: 12; CDR3aa: CSVEQGDQPQHF
j_gene: TRBJ2-6; v_gene: TRBV9; len: 15; CDR3aa: CASSVAGAGANVLTF
j_gene: TRBJ2-1; v_gene: TRBV20-1; len: 18; CDR3aa: CSARDLTSGSGPYNEQFF
j_gene: TRBJ1-4; v_gene: TRBV25-1; len: 15; CDR3aa: CASSEPQGLSEKLFF